Listed here are 3 T cell receptor beta chains from one sample, sequenced in a study of post-analysis software for immune sequencing data (dated by TCRdb to between 2014 and 2016). Study-level results and caveats: Patients showed significantly higher frequencies than controls for about five TRBV segments, among them TRBV5-6, TRBV5-1 and TRBV20-1.

What these receptors recognize is not known. The library was made by PCR. Sequencing was performed on an Illumina HiSeq 2500. To reduce PCR and sequencing biases, unique molecular identifiers were incorporated into the TCR beta cDNA libraries. Clones were called with MiXCR by TCRdb after fastp trimmed the public reads at Q25, and only in-frame beta chains were retained. When rows share a CDR3 protein, they turn into one entry using the most common DNA and genes. This sample has 700,000 to 900,000 distinct CDR3 sequences in its table, and approximately 44% of those were observed once. The ten largest clones add up to approximately 4.4% of the sample. Sequencing input: blood. The origin of the receptors is a girl aged 10-17 years with multiple sclerosis.

This clonotype was observed a single time. This chain links TRBV7-9 with TRBJ2-5; TRBD1 or TRBD2 may be the D gene (6 bases each). Looked up from germline, CDR1 is SEHNR and CDR2 is FQNEAQ (reference sequence). V was shortened by 5 bases and J by 3 bases, with 25 bases between the two germline ends. The CDR3 sequence is 18 residues long. This CDR3 reads CASSPWGGTSDSKETQYF. CDR3 bases: TGTGCCAGCAGCCCGTGGGGCGGGACATCGGACTCCAAAGAGACCCAGTACTTC. Using reference TRBV7-9 and TRBJ2-5 for the parts outside the CDR3, the full variable domain is DTGVSQNPRHKITKRGQNVTFRCDPISEHNRLYWYRQTLGQGPEFLTYFQNEAQLEKSRLLSDRFSAERPKGSFSTLEIQRTEQGDSAMYLCASSPWGGTSDSKETQYFGPGTRLLVL.

This clonotype appeared a single time. The rearrangement uses TRBV12-3 or TRBV12-4 and TRBJ2-1, with D possibly TRBD2 on 6 matching bases. V lost 2 bases and J 4 bases, leaving 18 bases between the germline ends. The CDR3 is 17 amino acids. The CDR3 loop is CASSLISGTPFYNEQFF. The CDR3 DNA reads TGTGCCAGCAGTTTAATATCCGGGACTCCATTTTACAATGAGCAGTTCTTC.

This clonotype showed up just once. The J gene is TRBJ1-6, the V gene TRBV7-8; 8 nucleotides align to TRBD1. J lost 7 bases, V lost 0 bases, and 11 bases had no gene match. This CDR3 is built from 18 residues. In germline, CDR1 is SGHVS, CDR2 FQNEAQ. Here the CDR3 DNA reads TGTGCCAGCAGCTTAGCCGGGACAGGCCCTCTTGGAAATTCACCCCTCCACTTT. Encoded protein: CASSLAGTGPLGNSPLHF. Full variable domain (remainder filled in from reference TRBV7-8 and TRBJ1-6): GAGVSQSPRYKVAKRGQDVALRCDPISGHVSLFWYQQALGQGPEFLTYFQNEAQLDKSGLPSDRFFAERPEGSVSTLKIQRTQQEDSAVYLCASSLAGTGPLGNSPLHFGNGTRLTVT.